This passage covers 14 T cell receptor beta chains from one sample sequenced in a study of tumor-infiltrating lymphocytes in oesophageal squamous cell carcinoma. TCRdb fed the PCR reads into MiXCR, producing one record per CDR3 protein. The sample holds about 10,000 distinct CDR3 sequences; around 54% are singletons and the top ten take over 30%. What was sequenced was esophageal tumor tissue. The receptors here all came from a female donor with esophageal squamous cell carcinoma.

The sample holds a few counts of this clonotype. The V and J genes are TRBV28 and TRBJ1-6; D gene unclear. The CDR3 sequence is 13 residues long. The germline gives CDR1 MDHEN, CDR2 SYDVKM. V was clipped by 1 base and J by 9 bases, with 7 bases between them. DNA of the CDR3: TGTGCCAGCAGTTTATTGTTGGGTTCACCCCTCCACTTT. Residues: CASSLLLGSPLHF.

This clonotype was seen at least ten times. The V gene is TRBV6-1, the J gene TRBJ2-3; no firm D call. The V and J ends lost 6 bases and 6 bases respectively, with 7 bases between them. CDR3 length: 11 residues. Germline V gene sequence: CDR1 MNHNS, CDR2 SASEGT. The DNA of the CDR3 is TGTGCCAGCAGCCCGAGGGATACGCAGTATTTT. Protein product: CASSPRDTQYF.

The chain links TRBV7-6 to TRBJ2-5; D is perhaps TRBD2 (6 bases). The DNA matches TRBJ2-1 better at its end, which makes the J call doubtful. The CDR3 is 15 residues long. Germline V lookup: CDR1 SGHVS, CDR2 FNYEAQ. The CDR3 bases are TGTGCCAGCAGCTTAGTCGGGACTTACGACAATGAGCAGTTCTTC. It encodes CASSLVGTYDNEQFF.

This clonotype was counted at least ten times. The CDR3: CASSSGLEQTQYF. In DNA, the CDR3 is TGTGCCAGCAGCTCGGGACTAGAACAGACCCAGTACTTC. The chain joins TRBV7-3 to TRBJ2-5; 8 bases align to TRBD2. The V gene end was trimmed by 4 bases and the J gene end by 6 bases; junction bases not matched to a gene: 4. The CDR3 is made up of 13 amino acids. Germline V CDR1 and CDR2: SGHTA, FQGTGA.

This clonotype counts as medium-sized. V gene TRBV7-9 combines with J gene TRBJ1-1; a weak D match, TRBD1 (6 bases). The CDR3 spans 14 residues. V was pared by 3 bases and J by 7 bases, with 15 bases between. Germline assignment: CDR1 SEHNR and CDR2 FQNEAQ (reference sequence). The CDR3 nucleotides are TGTGCCAGCAGCTTGGTGGGGGGGGCGGGTGAAGCTTTCTTT. Translating it yields CASSLVGGAGEAFF. The complete variable domain, with remaining parts taken from reference TRBV7-9 and TRBJ1-1, reads DTGVSQNPRHKITKRGQNVTFRCDPISEHNRLYWYRQTLGQGPEFLTYFQNEAQLEKSRLLSDRFSAERPKGSFSTLEIQRTEQGDSAMYLCASSLVGGAGEAFFGQGTRLTVV.

Note on this clonotype: Without the conserved terminal phenylalanine or tryptophan, this CDR3 likely stems from a read error. No DNA is shown, since the ends of the CDR3 on it are uncertain; the CDR3 is the one TCRdb lists. This chain links TRBV7-3 with TRBJ2-5; the DNA was not used to check the table's D call, TRBD1. The CDR3 extends over 16 residues, inclusive of both ends. Germline V lookup: CDR1 SGHTA, CDR2 FQGTGA. The CDR3 region is CASSLGTEIHPSTLGT.

V and J are TRBV7-6 and TRBJ2-1; D perhaps matches TRBD2 (5 bases). The DNA end is a closer match to TRBJ2-5, so the J assignment may be wrong. Germline V gene sequence: CDR1 SGHVS, CDR2 FNYEAQ. There are 15 residues in the CDR3. Here the CDR3 reads CASSLDLGIRETQYF. The CDR3 DNA reads TGTGCCAGCAGCTTAGATCTCGGGATCCGGGAGACCCAGTACTTC.

V and J are TRBV6-6 and TRBJ2-7; 8 bases are shared with TRBD1. The better agreement between TRBJ2-1 and the DNA end casts doubt on the J call. This CDR3 is built from 19 residues. The germline V gene encodes CDR1 MNHNY and CDR2 SVGAGI (reference sequence). The CDR3 loop is CASSYGTGGFWGAGNEQFF. Written as DNA, the CDR3 is TGTGCCAGCAGTTATGGAACAGGGGGTTTTTGGGGGGCGGGGAATGAGCAGTTCTTC.

This clonotype was counted between two and nine times. This chain joins TRBV12-3 or TRBV12-4 and TRBJ2-1; 7 positions match TRBD2. V lost 6 bases to trimming and J lost 6 bases; unmatched junction nucleotides: 14. The CDR3 loop spans 16 amino acids. The CDR3 DNA reads TGTGCCAGCAGCCCCCATCCCCGCGGGAGTAGCAATGAGCAGTTCTTC. Amino acids: CASSPHPRGSSNEQFF.

The chain joins TRBV12-3 or TRBV12-4 to TRBJ2-7; 7 positions agree with TRBD2. The CDR3 totals 14 residues. Losses at the gene ends were 6 bases for V and 6 bases for J; bases not matched to a gene: 11. CDR3 bases: TGTGCCAGCAGCGGAGGACTAGGACCCCTCGAGCAGTACTTC. Translated, it gives CASSGGLGPLEQYF.

The chain is built from TRBV7-2 and TRBJ2-7, with 9 bases fitting TRBD2. The DNA end is more similar to TRBJ2-5, so the J call may be wrong. Looked up from germline, CDR1 is SGHTA and CDR2 is FQGNSA. The length of the CDR3 is 16 residues. As DNA, the CDR3 is TGTGCCAGCAGCTTATGGGCTAGCGGGGCACAAGAGACCCAGTACTTC. It specifies CASSLWASGAQETQYF.

The chain joins TRBV7-2 to TRBJ2-3; D not resolved. CDR3 length equals 17 residues. Trimming cost V 0 bases and J 2 bases, with 15 bases left between them. CDR1 SGHTA and CDR2 FQGNSA come from the germline V gene. The chain's CDR3 is CASSLASGSTITDTQYF. The CDR3 bases are TGTGCCAGCAGCTTAGCGTCCGGCTCCACAATCACAGATACGCAGTATTTT.

This clonotype was detected many times. The V gene is TRBV7-2, the J gene TRBJ2-5, with 8 bases lining up with TRBD2. This CDR3 comprises 14 residues. CDR1 is SGHTA, CDR2 FQGNSA, per germline. Unmatched junction bases numbered 13, after V lost 5 bases and J lost 11 bases. In DNA, the CDR3 is TGTGCCAGCAGCCTCCAAGCGGGGGCCAATGAGCAGTACTTC. Amino acid sequence: CASSLQAGANEQYF.

The chain employs TRBV7-8 and TRBJ2-1; 7 bases line up with TRBD2. This CDR3 has 13 residues. After removal of 5 bases from V and 7 bases from J, the junction contained 5 bases not matched to a gene. Germline CDR1 SGHVS, CDR2 FQNEAQ. The DNA for the CDR3 is TGTGCCAGCAGCGTCCGACTAGCTAATGAGCAGTTCTTC. Protein sequence: CASSVRLANEQFF.